This T cell receptor beta chain was sequenced for a study of T cell responses to AZD1222 COVID-19 vaccine. Concerning this clone itself: No antigen is known for it.

Clones were read by immunoSEQ multiplex PCR, and TCRdb kept only the in-frame ones, dropping some. The sample holds approximately 110,000 clones, approximately 85% seen once. This CDR3 has 15 residues. The V segment lost 0 bases and the J segment 9 bases; nucleotides outside the gene matches: 3. Germline lookup yields CDR1 LNHNV and CDR2 YYDKDF (reference sequence). Whole-study findings and limits: Females outnumbered males among donors, who were mostly white British; clonal diversity was possibly underestimated. Unmutated variant regions are reportedly the target of nearly half of TCRs that are spike-specific.

This chain joins TRBV15 and TRBJ2-1; the match to TRBD2 covers 12 bases. Sample: peripheral blood, taken 28 days after the second AZD1222 dose. This TCR came from an adult who received the AZD1222 COVID-19 vaccine. Here the CDR3 DNA reads TGTGCCACCAGCAGAGAACTAGCGGGGGGTGGTGAGCAGTTCTTC. Translation: CATSRELAGGGEQFF.